This is a list of T cell receptor beta chains from one sample in a study of cytomegalovirus exposure and HLA in healthy donors. Data came from immunoSEQ multiplex PCR; TCRdb stores just in-frame clones and leaves some out. Among 200,000 to 300,000 clones listed, about 90% were seen once. Material for sequencing was PBMCs. Receptors originate from a man between 18 and 35 years old in good health and CMV-seropositive. Both conserved end residues are part of each CDR3. The order of the fields is D gene, clone size, V gene, J gene, CDR3 DNA, CDR3 protein. D genes are given only for firm matches. Expanded clones are given a class, and other clones once, few, many or no size at all.

d_gene: TRBD2; abundance: -; v_gene: TRBV5-6; j_gene: TRBJ2-3; CDR3nt: TGTGCCAGCGAAGCGGGAGGCACAGATACGCAGTATTTT; CDR3aa: CASEAGGTDTQYF
d_gene: TRBD1; abundance: -; v_gene: TRBV2; j_gene: TRBJ2-2; CDR3nt: TGTGCCAGCTTACAGGGGGCGCGCCCCGGGGAGCTGTTTTTT; CDR3aa: CASLQGARPGELFF
d_gene: -; abundance: -; v_gene: TRBV15; j_gene: TRBJ2-7; CDR3nt: TGTGCCACCAGCAGAGATGTGGTAGGGGAGCAGTACTTC; CDR3aa: CATSRDVVGEQYF
d_gene: -; abundance: -; v_gene: TRBV7-2; j_gene: TRBJ1-2; CDR3nt: TGTGCCAGCAGCCGCCGGGTTGGCTACACCTTC; CDR3aa: CASSRRVGYTF
d_gene: -; abundance: -; v_gene: TRBV28; j_gene: TRBJ1-1; CDR3nt: TGTGCCAGCAGTTTCAGACCCATAAACACTGAAGCTTTCTTT; CDR3aa: CASSFRPINTEAFF
d_gene: -; abundance: -; v_gene: TRBV5-6; j_gene: TRBJ2-6; CDR3nt: TGTGCCAGCAGCTTAGGGCTCTCTGGGGCCAACGTCCTGACTTTC; CDR3aa: CASSLGLSGANVLTF
d_gene: TRBD2; abundance: -; v_gene: TRBV28; j_gene: TRBJ2-7; CDR3nt: TGTGCCAGCAGTCCCCTCCAGCGGGGCCATGTAAGCGAGCAGTACTTC; CDR3aa: CASSPLQRGHVSEQYF
d_gene: -; abundance: -; v_gene: TRBV20-1; j_gene: TRBJ2-7; CDR3nt: TGCAGTGCTTGGGGCACCTACGAGCAGTACTTC; CDR3aa: CSAWGTYEQYF
d_gene: TRBD2; abundance: -; v_gene: TRBV5-1; j_gene: TRBJ2-2; CDR3nt: TGCGCCAGCAGCGCGAGACTAGCGGAGGACACCGGGGAGCTGTTTTTT; CDR3aa: CASSARLAEDTGELFF
d_gene: -; abundance: -; v_gene: TRBV27; j_gene: TRBJ1-2; CDR3nt: TGTGCCAGCAGCCCCAGCGGGGGGCTACATGGCTACACCTTC; CDR3aa: CASSPSGGLHGYTF
d_gene: -; abundance: -; v_gene: TRBV4-1; j_gene: TRBJ2-1; CDR3nt: TGCGCCAGCAGCCAACCGGGTAGCTCCTACAATGAGCAGTTCTTC; CDR3aa: CASSQPGSSYNEQFF
d_gene: TRBD2; abundance: -; v_gene: TRBV29-1; j_gene: TRBJ2-7; CDR3nt: TGCAGCGTTGAAGCGGTGGATACTAGCGGGGCGCAGTACTTC; CDR3aa: CSVEAVDTSGAQYF
d_gene: -; abundance: -; v_gene: TRBV6-5; j_gene: TRBJ2-1; CDR3nt: TGTGCCAGCAGTTACAATTATGAGCAGTTCTTC; CDR3aa: CASSYNYEQFF
d_gene: -; abundance: few; v_gene: TRBV9; j_gene: TRBJ1-2; CDR3nt: TGTGCCAGCAGCGTAGGCGGGGGAGCTATCTATGGCTACACCTTC; CDR3aa: CASSVGGGAIYGYTF
d_gene: -; abundance: once; v_gene: TRBV7-2; j_gene: TRBJ1-2; CDR3nt: TGTGCCAGCAGCCAGATGGGGCCAGCCGTCTATGGCTACACCTTC; CDR3aa: CASSQMGPAVYGYTF
d_gene: -; abundance: -; v_gene: TRBV4-2; j_gene: TRBJ2-6; CDR3nt: TGTGCCAGCAGCCAAGATTACTTGGGACCGCTCTCTGGGGCCAACGTCCTGACTTTC; CDR3aa: CASSQDYLGPLSGANVLTF
d_gene: TRBD1; abundance: -; v_gene: TRBV29-1; j_gene: TRBJ2-7; CDR3nt: TGCAGCGTTGAGGATGGGACAGCCAAATACGAGCAGTACTTC; CDR3aa: CSVEDGTAKYEQYF
d_gene: TRBD1; abundance: -; v_gene: TRBV7-9; j_gene: TRBJ1-1; CDR3nt: TGTGCCAGCGGCGGGACAGGGAACACTGAAGCTTTCTTT; CDR3aa: CASGGTGNTEAFF
d_gene: TRBD2; abundance: -; v_gene: TRBV19; j_gene: TRBJ2-7; CDR3nt: TGTGCCAGTTCGCCCCTAGCGGGAACCTACGAGCAGTACTTC; CDR3aa: CASSPLAGTYEQYF
d_gene: -; abundance: -; v_gene: TRBV19; j_gene: TRBJ2-7; CDR3nt: TGTGCCAGTAGTAAGGGTTCCTACGAGCAGTACTTC; CDR3aa: CASSKGSYEQYF
d_gene: TRBD1; abundance: once; v_gene: TRBV30; j_gene: TRBJ1-1; CDR3nt: TGTGCCTGGAGTACCGGACAGGGGAACCTCGAAGCTTTCTTT; CDR3aa: CAWSTGQGNLEAFF
d_gene: -; abundance: -; v_gene: TRBV27; j_gene: TRBJ2-7; CDR3nt: TGTGCCAGCAGTTTCCTGGGGGCGGGCGACGAGCAGTACTTC; CDR3aa: CASSFLGAGDEQYF
d_gene: -; abundance: once; v_gene: TRBV5-3; j_gene: TRBJ2-7; CDR3nt: TGTGCCAGAAGCCCCATGGATGGACCCAGGGTGTACCGCGAGCAGTACTTC; CDR3aa: CARSPMDGPRVYREQYF
d_gene: -; abundance: -; v_gene: TRBV5-1; j_gene: TRBJ2-6; CDR3nt: TGCGCCAGCAGCCCCCAGGGGACTGGGGCCAACGTCCTGACTTTC; CDR3aa: CASSPQGTGANVLTF
d_gene: TRBD2; abundance: -; v_gene: TRBV28; j_gene: TRBJ2-3; CDR3nt: TGTGCCAGCAGCCCCGGGACTAGCGGTAGGCTGGATACGCAGTATTTT; CDR3aa: CASSPGTSGRLDTQYF
d_gene: -; abundance: few; v_gene: TRBV2; j_gene: TRBJ1-2; CDR3nt: TGTGCCAGCAGTGACCTATCAGCTAACTATGGCTACACCTTC; CDR3aa: CASSDLSANYGYTF
d_gene: TRBD2; abundance: -; v_gene: TRBV7-7; j_gene: TRBJ2-3; CDR3nt: TGTGCCAGCAGCTTAGGCCTAGCGGGAGATACGCAGTATTTT; CDR3aa: CASSLGLAGDTQYF
d_gene: TRBD1; abundance: -; v_gene: TRBV5-1; j_gene: TRBJ1-2; CDR3nt: TGCGCCAGCAGCCCGGGACAGGGGATACGCGGCTACACCTTC; CDR3aa: CASSPGQGIRGYTF
d_gene: -; abundance: -; v_gene: TRBV7-2; j_gene: TRBJ2-5; CDR3nt: TGTGCCAGCAGCTTAGAACTACAAGAGACCCAGTACTTC; CDR3aa: CASSLELQETQYF
d_gene: TRBD2; abundance: few; v_gene: TRBV15; j_gene: TRBJ2-2; CDR3nt: TGTGCCACCAGCAGAGGGGTTCTAGCGGGAGGCACCGGGGAGCTGTTTTTT; CDR3aa: CATSRGVLAGGTGELFF
d_gene: -; abundance: -; v_gene: TRBV18; j_gene: TRBJ1-1; CDR3nt: TGTGCCAGCTCACCTGGGGGCCACGGAACTGAAGCTTTCTTT; CDR3aa: CASSPGGHGTEAFF
d_gene: TRBD2; abundance: -; v_gene: TRBV29-1; j_gene: TRBJ2-1; CDR3nt: TGCAGCGTTGAAGTAGTGGGAGGGAGTGAGCAGTTCTTC; CDR3aa: CSVEVVGGSEQFF
d_gene: -; abundance: -; v_gene: TRBV2; j_gene: TRBJ1-1; CDR3nt: TGTGCCAGCAAGGGAGAGGTCGGGCCAGCTTTCTTT; CDR3aa: CASKGEVGPAFF
d_gene: TRBD2; abundance: -; v_gene: TRBV27; j_gene: TRBJ2-1; CDR3nt: TGTGCCAGCAGTTTAAGCGGGAGCTCCTACAATGAGCAGTTCTTC; CDR3aa: CASSLSGSSYNEQFF
d_gene: -; abundance: -; v_gene: TRBV7-6; j_gene: TRBJ2-1; CDR3nt: TGTGCCAGCAGCTTAGAGGCGGACAGCTCCTACAATGAGCAGTTCTTC; CDR3aa: CASSLEADSSYNEQFF
d_gene: -; abundance: -; v_gene: TRBV30; j_gene: TRBJ2-5; CDR3nt: TGTGCCTGGGGCCAGGGTCAGACCCAGTACTTC; CDR3aa: CAWGQGQTQYF
d_gene: TRBD2; abundance: -; v_gene: TRBV5-4; j_gene: TRBJ2-3; CDR3nt: TGTGCCAGCAGCTTGGGACTAGCGGGAGATACGCAGTATTTT; CDR3aa: CASSLGLAGDTQYF
d_gene: TRBD2; abundance: once; v_gene: TRBV5-1; j_gene: TRBJ2-1; CDR3nt: TGCGCCAGCAGCTTATTACTAGCGGAAAACAATGAGCAGTTCTTC; CDR3aa: CASSLLLAENNEQFF
d_gene: -; abundance: once; v_gene: TRBV7-2; j_gene: TRBJ2-3; CDR3nt: TGTGCCAGCAGCCCTAGTGGCACAGATACGCAGTATTTT; CDR3aa: CASSPSGTDTQYF
d_gene: -; abundance: -; v_gene: TRBV5-6; j_gene: TRBJ1-1; CDR3nt: TGTGCCAGCAGGCGGCGAATGAACACTGAAGCTTTCTTT; CDR3aa: CASRRRMNTEAFF
d_gene: -; abundance: -; v_gene: TRBV9; j_gene: TRBJ2-1; CDR3nt: TGTGCCAGCAGCGTAGCTAGCTACAATGAGCAGTTCTTC; CDR3aa: CASSVASYNEQFF
d_gene: -; abundance: once; v_gene: TRBV5-4; j_gene: TRBJ2-3; CDR3nt: TGTGCCAGCAGCTTGGGAGGGACGGAGGATACGCAGTATTTT; CDR3aa: CASSLGGTEDTQYF
d_gene: TRBD2; abundance: -; v_gene: TRBV6-1; j_gene: TRBJ2-1; CDR3nt: TGTGCCAGCAGTGAGAGACTAGCGGCCTCCTACAATGAGCAGTTCTTC; CDR3aa: CASSERLAASYNEQFF
d_gene: -; abundance: -; v_gene: TRBV10-2; j_gene: TRBJ2-1; CDR3nt: TGCGCCAGCAGCGGGGAGGACAATGAGCAGTTCTTC; CDR3aa: CASSGEDNEQFF
d_gene: -; abundance: -; v_gene: TRBV4-3; j_gene: TRBJ1-3; CDR3nt: TGCGCCAGCAGCCAAGATGCGGCGGGCTCTGGAAACACCATATATTTT; CDR3aa: CASSQDAAGSGNTIYF
d_gene: -; abundance: once; v_gene: TRBV27; j_gene: TRBJ1-2; CDR3nt: TGTGCCAGCAGTCCCGACCCAGGCGGCGGCTACACCTTC; CDR3aa: CASSPDPGGGYTF
d_gene: -; abundance: -; v_gene: TRBV14; j_gene: TRBJ1-1; CDR3nt: TGTGCCAGCAGCCAAGGATGGGGCAGGAAGGGCAACACTGAAGCTTTCTTT; CDR3aa: CASSQGWGRKGNTEAFF
d_gene: -; abundance: -; v_gene: TRBV5-6; j_gene: TRBJ2-7; CDR3nt: TGTGCCAGCAGCCGGGACTTCGACTTGGGAGAGCAGTACTTC; CDR3aa: CASSRDFDLGEQYF
d_gene: -; abundance: -; v_gene: TRBV27; j_gene: TRBJ2-3; CDR3nt: TGTGCCAGCAGCCTCGGGGCGACAGTTTTACCCACAGATACGCAGTATTTT; CDR3aa: CASSLGATVLPTDTQYF
d_gene: -; abundance: -; v_gene: TRBV7-8; j_gene: TRBJ2-1; CDR3nt: TGTGCCAGCAGCTTAGGACGGACGACCTACAATAATGAGCAGTTCTTC; CDR3aa: CASSLGRTTYNNEQFF
d_gene: -; abundance: -; v_gene: TRBV7-9; j_gene: TRBJ1-1; CDR3nt: TGTGCCAGCCGGGGTGAGGGTGAAGCTTTCTTT; CDR3aa: CASRGEGEAFF